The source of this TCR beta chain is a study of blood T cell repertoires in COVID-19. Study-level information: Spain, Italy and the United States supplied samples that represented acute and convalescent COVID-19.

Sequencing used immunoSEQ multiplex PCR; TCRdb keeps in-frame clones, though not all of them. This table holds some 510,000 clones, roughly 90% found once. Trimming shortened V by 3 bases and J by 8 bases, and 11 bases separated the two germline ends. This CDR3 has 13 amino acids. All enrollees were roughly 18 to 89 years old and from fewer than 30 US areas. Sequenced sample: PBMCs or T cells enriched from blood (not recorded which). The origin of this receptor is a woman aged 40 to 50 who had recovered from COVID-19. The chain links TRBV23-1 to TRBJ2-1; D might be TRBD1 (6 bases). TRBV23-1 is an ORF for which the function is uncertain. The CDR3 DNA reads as TGCGCCAGCAGTCAGGGCCCAGGGGATGAGCAGTTCTTC. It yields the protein CASSQGPGDEQFF.